The entry below describes one T cell receptor beta chain. The antigen remains unidentified. This sample stems from a study of cytomegalovirus exposure and HLA in healthy donors. Study-wide points: Reports described diagnosis of cytomegalovirus status by the classifier as highly specific and sensitive.

With 60 Vbeta and 13 Jbeta primers, the PCR was carried out. Here immunoSEQ multiplex PCR was the method, and the copy in TCRdb shows in-frame clones only, minus some. Here the sample spans about 130,000 clones, approximately 78% being singletons. This clonotype was sampled from a human donor in good health. Sequencing was performed on PBMCs.

CDR3 nucleotides: TGTGCCAGTAGTATCTTTAGGAACACTGAAGCTTTCTTT. Protein: CASSIFRNTEAFF. The chain uses TRBV19 and TRBJ1-1, with no clear D. V gave up 3 bases and J gave up 1 base, with 6 bases separating them. The germline CDR1 and CDR2 sequences are LNHDA and SQIVND (reference sequence). The CDR3 contains 13 residues.